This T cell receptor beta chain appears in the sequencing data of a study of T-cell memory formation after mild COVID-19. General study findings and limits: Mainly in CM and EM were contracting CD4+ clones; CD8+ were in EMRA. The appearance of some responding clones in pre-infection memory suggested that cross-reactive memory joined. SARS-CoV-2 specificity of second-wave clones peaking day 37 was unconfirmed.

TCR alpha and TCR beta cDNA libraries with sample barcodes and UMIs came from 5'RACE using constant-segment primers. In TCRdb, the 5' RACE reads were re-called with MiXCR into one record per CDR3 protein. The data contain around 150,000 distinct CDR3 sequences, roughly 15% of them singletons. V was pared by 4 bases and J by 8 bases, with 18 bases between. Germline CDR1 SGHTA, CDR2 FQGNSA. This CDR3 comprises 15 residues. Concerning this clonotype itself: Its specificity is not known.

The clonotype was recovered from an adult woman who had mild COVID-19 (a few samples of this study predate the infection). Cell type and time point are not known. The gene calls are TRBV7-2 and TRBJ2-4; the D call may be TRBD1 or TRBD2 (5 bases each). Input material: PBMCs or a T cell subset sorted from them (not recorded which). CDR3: CASSYYSPGADIQYF. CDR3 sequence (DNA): TGTGCCAGCAGCTACTATTCTCCCGGGGCGGACATTCAGTACTTC.